The 16 T cell receptor beta chains listed next were all sequenced from one sample in a study of T cells in Graves' hyperthyroidism and ophthalmopathy. The CDR3 regions of TCR beta were amplified from RNA transcripts. Initially, a first-round RT-PCR of the TCR CDR3 employed the HTBI primer set. Via MiXCR, TCRdb re-called the multiplex PCR reads, giving one row per CDR3 protein. The sample contains some 650,000 distinct CDR3 sequences, around 16% of which appear only once. Sequenced: blood. The receptors come from a woman in her thirties or forties with Graves' ophthalmopathy.

V and J are TRBV7-9 and TRBJ1-6, with 8 bases lining up with TRBD1. From germline, CDR1 is SEHNR and CDR2 FQNEAQ (reference sequence). The V segment lost 4 bases and the J segment 4 bases; nucleotides outside the gene matches: 3. The CDR3 is 15 residues long. The CDR3: CASSSGTGYNSPLHF. As DNA, the CDR3 is TGTGCCAGCAGCTCCGGGACAGGATATAATTCACCCCTCCACTTT.

This clonotype was recorded many times. CDR3 in DNA: TGTGCCAGCAGTCAGACTAGGAGCACAGATACGCAGTATTTT. Its translation: CASSQTRSTDTQYF. The rearrangement links TRBV2 to TRBJ2-3, with D possibly matching TRBD2 (6 bases). The V gene's germline CDR1 is SNHLY and CDR2 FYNNEI. Trimming removed 5 bases from V and 0 bases from J, with 9 bases in between. The CDR3 has 14 amino acids. The variable domain in full, with the rest retrieved from reference TRBV2 and TRBJ2-3, is EPEVTQTPSHQVTQMGQEVILRCVPISNHLYFYWYRQILGQKVEFLVSFYNNEISEKSEIFDDQFSVERPDGSNFTLKIRSTKLEDSAMYFCASSQTRSTDTQYFGPGTRLTVL.

The J gene is TRBJ1-4, the V gene TRBV4-1, with 9 bases aligning to TRBD1. Unmatched junction bases numbered 6, after V lost 3 bases and J lost 7 bases. Germline CDR1 reads MGHRA; CDR2 reads YSYEKL. This CDR3 has 15 residues. CDR3 sequence reads: CASSHPGTGSEKLFF. The CDR3, as DNA: TGCGCCAGCAGCCACCCCGGGACAGGGAGTGAAAAACTGTTTTTT.

This sequence joins TRBV10-3 and TRBJ1-1; D unclear. Trimming removed 4 bases at V and 5 bases at J, with 11 bases between. This CDR3 has 13 residues. The V gene's germline CDR1 is ENHRY and CDR2 SYGVKD. The chain's CDR3 is CAISGAVRTEAFF. The CDR3 DNA reads as TGTGCCATCAGTGGGGCAGTTCGGACTGAAGCTTTCTTT.

A word on this clonotype: A much bigger clone sits one base away, suggesting this may be a read error. The V gene is TRBV12-3 or TRBV12-4, the J gene TRBJ2-1; 13 nucleotides line up with TRBD2. This CDR3 is built from 17 residues. The DNA of the CDR3 is TGTGCCAGCAGGGGGACTAGCGGGGATAGCTCCTACAATGGGCAGTTCTTC. Residues: CASRGTSGDSSYNGQFF.

This clonotype came up many times. The chain couples TRBV20-1 to TRBJ2-1; D is perhaps TRBD1 (5 bases). The CDR3 has 14 amino acids. Looked up from germline, CDR1 is DFQATT and CDR2 is SNEGSKA (reference sequence). The V end was cut by 3 bases, the J end by 1 base, with 10 bases between. The CDR3 is CSARGGASYNEQFF. DNA for the CDR3: TGCAGTGCTAGGGGTGGGGCATCCTACAATGAGCAGTTCTTC.

In regard to this clonotype: One end of the junction does not line up with germline, which may come from a read error. The V and J genes are TRBV2 and TRBJ2-7; 9 bases fit TRBD1. The germline V gene has CDR1 SNHLY and CDR2 FYNNEI. The CDR3 is 11 amino acids. The CDR3 DNA sequence: TGTGCCGGACAGGGGAACTACGGGCAGTACTTC. This codes for CAGQGNYGQYF.

This chain uses TRBV3-1 with TRBJ2-3; 9 bases map to TRBD2. The CDR3 loop spans 17 amino acids. V lost 4 bases to trimming and J lost 1 base; unmatched junction nucleotides: 9. Looked up from germline, CDR1 is LGHDT and CDR2 is YNNKEL (reference sequence). The CDR3: CASSPITSGSRTDTQYF. CDR3 DNA: TGTGCCAGCAGCCCGATTACTAGCGGGTCCCGCACAGATACGCAGTATTTT.

This clonotype was seen ten or more times. The chain recombines TRBV2 with TRBJ2-1; D unclear. V was trimmed by 2 bases and J by 1 base, leaving 9 bases between them. The germline V gene has CDR1 SNHLY and CDR2 FYNNEI. The CDR3 spans 15 residues. The CDR3 coding sequence is TGTGCCAGCAGTGAAAGGGAAAATTCCTACAATGAGCAGTTCTTC. It specifies CASSERENSYNEQFF. Variable domain in full (rest from reference TRBV2 and TRBJ2-1): EPEVTQTPSHQVTQMGQEVILRCVPISNHLYFYWYRQILGQKVEFLVSFYNNEISEKSEIFDDQFSVERPDGSNFTLKIRSTKLEDSAMYFCASSERENSYNEQFFGPGTRLTVL.

There are many counts of this clonotype. This chain joins TRBV12-3 or TRBV12-4 and TRBJ1-1, with 7 positions matching TRBD1. With V trimmed by 6 bases and J by 2 bases, 6 bases remained unmatched. The CDR3 spans 14 residues. The CDR3 nucleotides read TGTGCCAGCAGCCGGGCAGGGGGAAACACTGAAGCTTTCTTT. Translating it yields CASSRAGGNTEAFF.

This clonotype has only a few counts. The gene calls are TRBV7-6 and TRBJ2-1; TRBD1 might be the D (5 bases). Trimming removed 4 bases from V and 10 bases from J, with 8 bases in between. The CDR3 totals 11 residues. The germline CDR1 and CDR2 sequences are SGHVS and FNYEAQ. This CDR3 is CASSSRTEQFF. The CDR3 DNA sequence: TGTGCCAGCAGCTCTCGGACAGAGCAGTTCTTC.

This clonotype was seen repeatedly, ten times or more. The chain links TRBV7-9 to TRBJ2-7; D is unresolved. The CDR3 totals 13 residues. CDR1 is SEHNR, CDR2 FQNEAQ, per germline (reference sequence). The germline V and J ends were trimmed by 0 bases and 5 bases, with 8 bases remaining between them. The CDR3, as DNA: TGTGCCAGCAGCTTAGCAGGGATCGACGAGCAGTACTTC. As protein: CASSLAGIDEQYF.

The chain joins TRBV18 to TRBJ2-2, with 7 bases fitting TRBD2. Germline V gene sequence: CDR1 KGHSH, CDR2 LQKENI. The trim removed 3 bases at V and 5 bases at J, leaving 6 bases unmatched. CDR3 length: 15 residues. The chain's CDR3 is CASSPISGGTGELFF. The CDR3 region has the DNA TGTGCCAGCTCACCGATATCGGGAGGAACCGGGGAGCTGTTTTTT. The entire variable domain, with the rest obtained from reference TRBV18 and TRBJ2-2, is as follows: NAGVMQNPRHLVRRRGQEARLRCSPMKGHSHVYWYRQLPEEGLKFMVYLQKENIIDESGMPKERFSAEFPKEGPSILRIQQVVRGDSAAYFCASSPISGGTGELFFGEGSRLTVL.

This clonotype appeared a single time. The chain carries TRBV19 and TRBJ2-6; tentative D call: TRBD1 (6 bases). The CDR3 runs to 14 residues. Deletions cut 10 bases from V and 5 bases from J, with 15 bases between. CDR1 and CDR2 (germline): LNHDA, SQIVND (reference sequence). Here the CDR3 reads CATAPGARANVLTF. The CDR3 DNA reads TGTGCCACCGCCCCAGGGGCTAGGGCCAACGTCCTGACTTTC.

This clonotype was found a few times. The J gene is TRBJ1-2, the V gene TRBV20-1; D not certain. The germline V gene encodes CDR1 DFQATT and CDR2 SNEGSKA (reference sequence). The CDR3 sequence is 15 residues long. With 5 bases removed from V and 0 bases from J, the gap between germline ends came to 16 bases. The CDR3 sequence: CSALGVSRANYGYTF. CDR3 sequence (DNA): TGCAGTGCTCTAGGTGTGTCCCGTGCTAACTATGGCTACACCTTC.

Of note for this clonotype: Since no conserved phenylalanine or tryptophan closes the CDR3, a read error is the likely cause. The V call is TRBV7-2, the J call TRBJ2-4; D is perhaps TRBD2 (5 bases). This CDR3 contains 16 residues. Germline V gene sequence: CDR1 SGHTA, CDR2 FQGNSA. V was shortened by 0 bases and J by 0 bases, with 9 bases between the two germline ends. The chain's CDR3 is CASSLAGESAKNIQYL. CDR3 nucleotide sequence: TGTGCCAGCAGCTTAGCTGGGGAGTCAGCCAAAAACATTCAGTACCTC.